This TCR beta chain was recovered during a study of blood T cell repertoires in COVID-19. Background on the study: Donors in the United States, Italy and Spain gave samples during acute or convalescent COVID-19. The cDNA or gDNA used as material had been derived from T cells, B-cell-depleted T cells, or PBMCs.

Source study methods: For nucleated cells, counts were estimated from reference gene primer amplification. Sequencing used immunoSEQ multiplex PCR; TCRdb keeps in-frame clones, though not all of them. That table gives V, J and clone size, and the DNA gave D and trimming. This table holds 150,000 to 200,000 clones, around 90% found once. With 5 bases removed from V and 3 bases from J, the gap between germline ends came to 15 bases. Looked up from germline, CDR1 is SGHRS and CDR2 is YFSETQ. CDR3 size: 14 residues. The source material was peripheral blood. The clonotype originates from a man in his sixties with active or convalescent COVID-19. The chain is built from TRBV5-1 and TRBJ2-7, with D possibly matching TRBD1 (6 bases). The CDR3 region is CASRSEQGYYEQYF. Here the CDR3 DNA reads TGCGCCAGCAGATCCGAACAGGGCTACTACGAGCAGTACTTC.